Below, 31 T cell receptor beta chains from the same sample are listed, as sequenced in a study of STAT3 mutations in large granular lymphocyte leukemia. No cognate antigen is known for these TCRs. General observations from the study: Every T-cell large granular lymphocyte leukemia patient had at least one immunodominant TCR beta clonotype.

Using immunoSEQ multiplex PCR, the repertoire was profiled, and TCRdb retains in-frame clones only, with some absent. The table records about 13,000 clones, roughly 88% of them present only once. The sequenced material came from PBMCs. All receptors come from a human donor with T large granular lymphocyte leukemia. Some clones in this sample may be carry-over from other donors' samples.

This clone was detected once. The rearrangement joins TRBV5-1 to TRBJ1-6; 7 bases map to TRBD1. Germline values: CDR1 SGHRS, CDR2 YFSETQ. The CDR3 sequence is 13 residues long. Germline trimming cut 4 bases from V and 10 bases from J; bases unmatched to any gene: 5. CDR3 nucleotide sequence: TGCGCCAGCAGCGAGCAGGGGGAATCACCCCTCCACTTT. Translating it yields CASSEQGESPLHF.

The V gene is TRBV28, the J gene TRBJ1-4; the D gene is possibly TRBD1 (6 bases). Trimming stripped 5 bases from V and 8 bases from J, with 18 bases between. The CDR3 has 15 residues. Germline CDR1 reads MDHEN; CDR2 reads SYDVKM. The CDR3 DNA reads as TGTGCCAGCAGTCCCCCCAGTGGGGGGCAGGAAAAACTGTTTTTT. Residues: CASSPPSGGQEKLFF.

V usage is TRBV5-1 and J usage is TRBJ2-1; 7 nucleotides agree with TRBD2. Unmatched junction bases numbered 8, after V lost 4 bases and J lost 10 bases. The CDR3 sequence is 13 residues long. Germline V gene sequence: CDR1 SGHRS, CDR2 YFSETQ. CDR3 protein: CASSRGAGIEQFF. The CDR3, as DNA: TGCGCCAGCAGCCGAGGAGCGGGGATCGAGCAGTTCTTC. The full variable domain, completed using reference TRBV5-1 and TRBJ2-1, is KAGVTQTPRYLIKTRGQQVTLSCSPISGHRSVSWYQQTPGQGLQFLFEYFSETQRNKGNFPGRFSGRQFSNSRSEMNVSTLELGDSALYLCASSRGAGIEQFFGPGTRLTVL.

This clone was seen once. The V gene is TRBV5-8, the J gene TRBJ2-3; 7 bases are a match to TRBD2. The CDR3 contains 14 residues. CDR1 and CDR2 from the germline V gene are SGHTS and YDEGEE. V was clipped by 4 bases and J by 2 bases; unmatched bases: 4. As DNA, the CDR3 is TGTGCCAGCAGCCCGGGACTACCCACAGATACGCAGTATTTT. The encoded protein is CASSPGLPTDTQYF.

V usage is TRBV7-7 and J usage is TRBJ2-1; D may be TRBD1 or TRBD2 (5 bases each). The CDR3 runs 14 residues. Germline V gives CDR1 SSHAT, CDR2 FNYEAQ (reference sequence). Deletions cut 1 base from V and 7 bases from J, with 11 bases between. Here the CDR3 DNA reads TGTGCCAGCAGCTTAGGACGGGGCTCAAATGAGCAGTTCTTC. Translated, it gives CASSLGRGSNEQFF. Full variable domain (outside the CDR3, taken from reference TRBV7-7 and TRBJ2-1): GAGVSQSPRYKVTKRGQDVTLRCDPISSHATLYWYQQALGQGPEFLTYFNYEAQPDKSGLPSDRFSAERPEGSISTLTIQRTEQRDSAMYRCASSLGRGSNEQFFGPGTRLTVL.

The chain is built from TRBV7-6 and TRBJ2-6; D call uncertain. CDR1 and CDR2 (germline): SGHVS, FNYEAQ. CDR3 length: 17 amino acids. With 3 bases removed from V and 0 bases from J, the gap between germline ends came to 12 bases. CDR3 sequence: CASSLENTDSGANVLTF. CDR3 bases: TGTGCCAGCAGCTTGGAGAACACGGACTCTGGGGCCAACGTCCTGACTTTC.

The chain links TRBV5-1 to TRBJ2-3; 8 positions agree with TRBD2. This CDR3 region has 15 residues. Germline values: CDR1 SGHRS, CDR2 YFSETQ. Unmatched junction bases numbered 9, after V lost 7 bases and J lost 2 bases. The CDR3: CASVPGLGYTDTQYF. CDR3 bases: TGCGCCAGCGTACCGGGACTAGGGTACACAGATACGCAGTATTTT. Looking up the rest from reference TRBV5-1 and TRBJ2-3 gives the full variable domain: KAGVTQTPRYLIKTRGQQVTLSCSPISGHRSVSWYQQTPGQGLQFLFEYFSETQRNKGNFPGRFSGRQFSNSRSEMNVSTLELGDSALYLCASVPGLGYTDTQYFGPGTRLTVL.

The V and J genes are TRBV28 and TRBJ2-3; 13 bases are a match to TRBD2. J gave up 5 bases and V 8 bases, and 13 bases lay outside the gene matches. This CDR3 has 17 amino acids. Germline V CDR1 and CDR2: MDHEN, SYDVKM. The CDR3 DNA reads as TGTGCCAGCCTGAAGGGGACTAGCGGGGACCCGAGAGATACGCAGTATTTT. Translated, it gives CASLKGTSGDPRDTQYF.

The rearrangement uses TRBV7-2 and TRBJ1-1, with unresolved D. The V end was cut by 5 bases, the J end by 0 bases, with 10 bases between. From germline, CDR1 is SGHTA and CDR2 FQGNSA. The CDR3 runs 14 residues. Here the CDR3 reads CASSQLFMNTEAFF. CDR3 DNA sequence: TGTGCCAGCAGCCAATTATTCATGAACACTGAAGCTTTCTTT.

This chain links TRBV6-5 with TRBJ2-5; 8 bases align to TRBD2. Trimming cost V 4 bases and J 5 bases; bases outside gene matches: 9. CDR3 length: 15 residues. Germline V gene sequence: CDR1 MNHEY, CDR2 SVGAGI. The CDR3 protein is CASSSPSSGVETQYF. Written as DNA, the CDR3 is TGTGCCAGCAGTTCCCCAAGTAGCGGGGTGGAGACCCAGTACTTC.

This clone was observed once. The rearrangement uses TRBV5-1 and TRBJ1-1; D remains ambiguous. The length of the CDR3 is 14 residues. From germline, CDR1 is SGHRS and CDR2 YFSETQ. Trimming shortened V by 4 bases and J by 1 base, and 11 bases separated the two germline ends. The CDR3 loop is CASSAGSQNTEAFF. In DNA form, the CDR3 reads TGCGCCAGCAGCGCCGGGAGCCAGAACACTGAAGCTTTCTTT.

The chain combines TRBV6-1 with TRBJ2-7; 7 bases are shared with TRBD2. The germline gives CDR1 MNHNS, CDR2 SASEGT. This CDR3 contains 13 residues. Trimming took 5 bases from V and 3 from J; bases not matched to a gene: 4. Here the CDR3 DNA reads TGTGCCAGCAGTAGAGAGCGGGGCTACGAGCAGTACTTC. Its protein product is CASSRERGYEQYF.

This chain links TRBV7-9 with TRBJ2-7; D perhaps matches TRBD1 (5 bases). The germline V and J ends were trimmed by 1 base and 6 bases, with 13 bases remaining between them. The CDR3 consists of 14 residues. Looked up from germline, CDR1 is SEHNR and CDR2 is FQNEAQ (reference sequence). CDR3 DNA: TGTGCCAGCAGCTTAGAGCGACAGTACATCGAGCAGTACTTC. Residues: CASSLERQYIEQYF.

The chain carries TRBV6-6 and TRBJ1-2, with 9 nucleotides matching TRBD1. Germline V lookup: CDR1 MNHNY, CDR2 SVGAGI (reference sequence). This CDR3 is built from 14 residues. V gave up 4 bases and J gave up 7 bases; unmatched junction bases: 7. CDR3 sequence: CASSFTGGFGGYTF. CDR3 DNA sequence: TGTGCCAGCAGTTTCACAGGGGGCTTTGGTGGCTACACCTTC.

V and J are TRBV19 and TRBJ1-5; 10 nucleotides align to TRBD1. The J segment lost 7 bases and the V segment lost 6 bases, leaving 6 bases of the junction unmatched. This CDR3 region has 14 residues. Germline V gives CDR1 LNHDA, CDR2 SQIVND (reference sequence). The CDR3 reads CASSDRGRLQPQHF. The CDR3, as DNA: TGTGCCAGTAGCGACAGGGGGCGTTTGCAGCCCCAGCATTTT.

DNA for the CDR3: TGTGCCAGCAGCGAGACCTACCAGGGGGCGCATGGCTACACCTTC. Amino acid sequence: CASSETYQGAHGYTF. The chain links TRBV9 to TRBJ1-2; 8 bases fit TRBD1. J was trimmed by 6 bases and V by 3 bases; bases with no gene match: 10. Germline lookup yields CDR1 SGDLS and CDR2 YYNGEE. The CDR3 spans 15 residues.

J is TRBJ2-7 and V is TRBV6-5, with D hard to call. Germline CDR1 reads MNHEY; CDR2 reads SVGAGI. This CDR3 contains 12 residues. V dropped 5 bases and J dropped 2 bases, with 7 bases sitting between them. The CDR3 reads CASSATTYEQYF. CDR3 in DNA: TGTGCCAGCAGTGCCACTACCTACGAGCAGTACTTC.

V and J are TRBV28 and TRBJ1-4; D is perhaps TRBD1 (5 bases). CDR1 MDHEN and CDR2 SYDVKM come from the germline V gene. The CDR3 has 15 amino acids. V lost 2 bases and J 8 bases, leaving 15 bases between the germline ends. CDR3 sequence (DNA): TGTGCCAGCAGTTTAGCCCGAAGGGGCCTCGAAAAACTGTTTTTT. It codes for CASSLARRGLEKLFF.

J is TRBJ1-1 and V is TRBV5-4; D not certain. CDR3 size: 16 residues. The V gene's germline CDR1 is SGHNT and CDR2 YYREEE (reference sequence). Trimming stripped 3 bases from V and 0 bases from J, with 15 bases between. The DNA of the CDR3 is TGTGCCAGCAGCTCGCACCGGGATAGCATGAACACTGAAGCTTTCTTT. Translated, it gives CASSSHRDSMNTEAFF.

The chain is built from TRBV6-5 and TRBJ2-7; no definite D call. The ends were cut back, 8 bases at V and 9 bases at J, with 17 bases in the middle. Germline assignment: CDR1 MNHEY and CDR2 SVGAGI. CDR3 length equals 12 residues. CDR3 coding DNA: TGTGCCAGCGGGCAGGCCCCCGATCGGCAGTACTTC. Amino acid sequence: CASGQAPDRQYF.

This chain links TRBV18 with TRBJ1-3, with unresolved D. Per the germline V gene, CDR1 is KGHSH and CDR2 is LQKENI. The V gene lost 3 bases and the J gene lost 0 bases, with 9 bases spanning the gap. The CDR3 loop spans 15 amino acids. CDR3 loop: CASSPGGSSGNTIYF. The CDR3, as DNA: TGTGCCAGCTCACCGGGAGGTTCCTCTGGAAACACCATATATTTT.

Only a few counts were recorded for this clone. The CDR3 bases are TGCGCCAGCAGCTTGTCGGGTAGTCAGACCGGGGAGCTGTTTTTT. It encodes CASSLSGSQTGELFF. The gene calls are TRBV5-1 and TRBJ2-2; D is undetermined. CDR3 length: 15 amino acids. The V end lost 1 base, the J end lost 5 bases, and 12 bases lay between the germline ends. The germline V gene has CDR1 SGHRS and CDR2 YFSETQ.

The chain uses TRBV5-5 and TRBJ1-5, with a weak D call TRBD1 (6 bases). Trimming took 4 bases from V and 4 from J, leaving 15 bases between them. The CDR3 totals 15 residues. The V gene's germline CDR1 is SGHKS and CDR2 YYEKEE (reference sequence). CDR3: CASSPSGTRNQPQHF. The CDR3 DNA sequence: TGTGCCAGCAGCCCTTCCGGGACACGGAATCAGCCCCAGCATTTT.

This clone was seen a few times. The chain is built from TRBV11-2 and TRBJ1-1; tentative D call: TRBD1 (6 bases). The CDR3 has 13 amino acids. V was pared by 6 bases and J by 3 bases, with 11 bases between. Per germline, CDR1 SGHAT and CDR2 FQNNGV. The CDR3 protein is CASRMGADTEAFF. CDR3 nucleotide sequence: TGTGCCAGCAGAATGGGGGCGGACACTGAAGCTTTCTTT.

The chain is built from TRBV30 and TRBJ1-2; 8 bases fit TRBD1. After removal of 0 bases from V and 8 bases from J, the junction contained 14 bases not matched to a gene. CDR3 size: 16 residues. CDR1 is GTSNPN and CDR2 is SVGIG in the germline V gene (reference sequence). The CDR3 protein is CAWSVLRQGAGGGYTF. In DNA, the CDR3 is TGTGCCTGGAGTGTTCTCCGGCAGGGGGCCGGAGGGGGCTACACCTTC.

CDR3 in amino acids: CASSLYRSSYEQYF. The CDR3, as DNA: TGTGCCAGCAGCCTTTACAGGAGCTCCTACGAGCAGTACTTC. V usage is TRBV28 and J usage is TRBJ2-7; tentatively, D is TRBD1 (5 bases). V lost 6 bases to trimming and J lost 0 bases, with 12 bases between them. CDR1 is MDHEN, CDR2 SYDVKM, per germline. CDR3 length: 14 residues.

The chain joins TRBV11-3 to TRBJ2-1, with a tentative D call TRBD2 (6 bases). The V gene lost 5 bases and the J gene lost 8 bases, with 10 bases spanning the gap. The CDR3 has 12 amino acids. Germline V gene sequence: CDR1 SGHNT, CDR2 YENEEA. DNA of the CDR3: TGTGCCAGCAGCGTATCTAGCGATGAGCAGTTCTTC. Translated: CASSVSSDEQFF.

This chain joins TRBV5-1 and TRBJ2-2; D perhaps matches TRBD1 (5 bases). The CDR3 covers 14 residues. Germline V gene data show CDR1 as SGHRS and CDR2 as YFSETQ. Trimming took 3 bases from V and 1 from J, leaving 7 bases between them. Here the CDR3 reads CASSSTGNTGELFF. The CDR3 coding sequence is TGCGCCAGCAGCTCTACAGGGAACACCGGGGAGCTGTTTTTT.

The rearrangement joins TRBV5-1 to TRBJ1-6; TRBD1 matches 7 bases. CDR3 length equals 16 residues. Germline-derived CDR1 and CDR2 are SGHRS and YFSETQ. With 1 base clipped from V and 7 bases from J, the junction kept 8 bases outside the gene matches. The CDR3 region has the DNA TGCGCCAGCAGCTTGCAGTCAGGGGGGATGAATTCACCCCTCCACTTT. This encodes CASSLQSGGMNSPLHF.

DNA for the CDR3: TGTGCCATCAGCCCCAGGGGACCTTCGGGCTACGAGCAGTACTTC. It codes for CAISPRGPSGYEQYF. The genes are TRBV10-3 and TRBJ2-7, with TRBD1 as a possible D gene (6 bases). CDR1 is ENHRY and CDR2 is SYGVKD in the germline V gene. Deletions cut 6 bases from V and 3 bases from J, with 18 bases between. The CDR3 runs to 15 residues.

The V gene is TRBV6-4, the J gene TRBJ1-1, with D possibly TRBD1 on 5 matching bases. The CDR3 covers 15 residues. The V end lost 0 bases, the J end lost 8 bases, and 16 bases lay between the germline ends. The germline CDR1 and CDR2 sequences are MRHNA and SNTAGT. In nucleotides, the CDR3 is TGTGCCAGCAGTGACTCAGAGGGCGGGGGTTCCGAAGCTTTCTTT. Protein product: CASSDSEGGGSEAFF.